The T cell receptor (beta chain) described here comes from a study of cytomegalovirus exposure and HLA in healthy donors (TCRdb year 2017). With regard to the full study: An earlier analysis of approximately 590 of the donors reported 250 to 300 Gb of sequence data and roughly 110 million unique TCR beta sequences from 190 million or so T cells. Roughly 300 gigabases of sequencing data and roughly 80 million unique TCR sequences made up an early release that covered about 640 HLA-typed donors. Among the approximately 430 genotyped donors, around 79% belonged to the genetic ancestry cluster associated with self-reported Caucasian donors. The study aimed to test whether cataloging public T cell receptors could reveal signatures of past pathogen exposure. Using immunosequencing, the study profiled T cell repertoires from 550 to 750 subjects and related those repertoires to cytomegalovirus serostatus. In addition to the first cohort of around 670 subjects, a separate validation cohort of approximately 110 different subjects was used. To predict cytomegalovirus infection status, the study combined high-throughput TCR immunosequencing, statistical association of individual TCRs with disease status, and machine learning. To study patterns of TCR occurrence, a later analysis re-analyzed previously published TCR beta repertoires from 700 or so donors and added high-resolution HLA genotyping. Rather than drawing on any new phenotypic data, the later analysis identified candidate immune exposures from TCR beta sequences and the way those sequences occurred across donors. To decide whether each TCR beta V gene segment behaved as functional or pseudogenic, an earlier analysis of approximately 590 of the donors relied on high-throughput TCR beta sequencing. Alongside the repertoire data, information on donor age, sex, ethnicity and CMV serostatus was compiled. Genome-wide SNP genotypes for about three fifths of the roughly 670 donors were used in a later genetic analysis, which treated that subset as a discovery cohort. All discovery cohort repertoires had been generated using a single sequencing platform. HLA typing covered class I and class II loci at four-digit resolution. Typing coverage varied by locus: roughly 629-640 donors for A, B, C, DRB1 and DQB1; roughly 520 for DQA1; more than 600 for DPA1; roughly 450 for DPB1. Several DR-DQ haplotypes were handled as single units for association and clustering because linkage in the cohort was strong. Among about 400 genotyped donors of the cohort, an average of about 220,000 unique TCR beta nucleotide sequences was sequenced per donor, of which roughly 18% were non-productive.

Receptor libraries were prepared by the immunoSEQ multiplex PCR assay. A mixture of 60 forward primers for TCR Vbeta segments and 13 reverse primers for TCR Jbeta segments was used in the multiplex PCR. The CDR3 region of rearranged TCR beta genes was amplified from genomic DNA by a multiplex PCR assay. On the Illumina HiSeq System, the amplified TCR beta libraries were sequenced as 87-base-pair reads. Per the authors' processing: Across the 500 to 850 repertoires, a later analysis counted roughly 77 million unique TCR beta chains, 9.5 million to 12 million of which were shared by at least two donors. To remove PCR and sequencing errors, raw reads were error-corrected and collapsed into unique sequences using a nearest-neighbor algorithm that merged closely related sequences. To assign V, D and J gene segments, CDR3 sequences were aligned to IMGT reference sequences. For a sequence to be retained, a match of at least six nucleotides was required to both a V gene segment and a J gene segment. Rearrangements were called productive when the CDR3 lacked stop codons and stayed in frame with V and J; all others were non-productive. Following IMGT convention, CDR3 was defined as the stretch from the second conserved V-encoded cysteine up to the conserved J-encoded phenylalanine. The earlier analysis of 450 to 750 of the donors excluded any sequence lacking an unambiguous match to a single V gene segment. An earlier analysis of 587 of the donors classified V segments as functional when productive rearrangements were above 56.7% and as segregating when the standard deviation between donors was above 5%. A statistical classification framework was built for diagnosing cytomegalovirus status from the catalog of TCR beta chain sequences. In a later analysis, V and J genes were assigned by comparing TCR nucleotide sequences against IMGT/GENE-DB human TR gene sequences. The TCRdist pipeline was used in a later analysis to assign CDR3 sequences and most-parsimonious VDJ recombination scenarios. In a later analysis, every TCR beta chain was defined by the combination of its CDR3 amino acid sequence and its V-gene family, and reads without a unique V-gene family were dropped. In a later analysis, some 600 highly shared, low-generation-probability nucleotide sequences were removed to address suspected cross-contamination and a sequencing artifact. In a later analysis, a clonal expansion index was calculated for each public chain from normalized within-repertoire ranks of inferred template counts. Generation probabilities in a later analysis came from a VDJ recombination model fitted to out-of-frame rearrangements, and those results were checked against IGoR. In a later analysis, TCR-TCR, TCR-HLA and TCR-CMV co-occurrence was scored with hypergeometric tests, and a repertoire-size bias correction was applied to TCR pairs. False discovery rates were estimated in a later analysis by permuting HLA or CMV assignments 20 times. In a later analysis, co-occurring TCRs were grouped using DBSCAN, with TCRdist sequence similarity added in when clustering inside HLA-allele-positive subsets. For co-occurrence clustering, repertoires with fewer than 30,000 or more than 120,000 public chains were excluded, along with four to six repertoires with anomalous nucleotide sharing. In TCRdb, the immuneACCESS table is reduced to in-frame sequences with V and J assigned. These tables do not hold every clone; where another copy was compared, an unresolved V gene accounts for under half, and the others remain unexplained. That table gives V, J and clone size, and the DNA gave D and trimming. The sample profile shows roughly 170,000 clones; 71% of them were found once. The ten largest clones represent 1.5% of the sample.

From its cysteine to its phenylalanine, the CDR3 spans 15 amino acids. The retained sequence is limited to the CDR3, 45 bases, with the frame set at the first base. For this chain, trimming is 7 bases at the V end and 6 bases at the J end, and the number of junction bases without a gene match is 14. In the germline V gene, CDR1 corresponds to MDHEN and CDR2 to SYDVKM. The cohort was made up of 500 to 800 healthy bone marrow donors. All cohort members were sampled while nominally healthy, although unrecorded immune exposures were likely present. The donor tested CMV seronegative and was one of the 352 seronegative cohort members. A peripheral blood sample was collected from each donor, and TCR beta sequencing was performed on peripheral blood mononuclear cells. Genomic DNA was extracted from the blood cell samples with the Qiagen DNeasy Blood Extraction Kit. As regards this clone: It lacks a known antigen. Per-base qualities were not stored, and no clone one base away is much larger.

The study at large found these results: In a later genetic analysis, fewer N-insertions in productive TCRs were reported among donors in an Asian-associated ancestry cluster than the approximately 630-donor mean. A later analysis found that HLA-associated TCR beta chains were more clonally expanded and had lower generation probabilities than equally common non-associated chains. While some public TCRs were present in many individuals, most TCR sequences turned up only very rarely across donors. According to a later analysis, parvovirus B19, influenza, CMV and Epstein-Barr virus appeared linked to several top co-occurrence clusters. CMV serostatus was the only immune exposure information available for the cohort. A later genetic analysis associated a missense DCLRE1C variant with V-gene and J-gene trimming of TCR beta chains, and an independent cohort replicated the association. A further reported finding was that TCR beta sequences accurately predicted the HLA-A and HLA-B alleles for most subjects in the first cohort. Sequencing depth was assumed to be roughly uniform across donors in the presence/absence analyses, though that assumption may not hold. According to the authors, the approach could potentially be generalized to other disease states and immunological phenotypes. Linkage disequilibrium might explain the correlated functional status among segregating V segments, but an unknown experimental factor could not be excluded. In an earlier analysis of more than 500 of the donors, most TCR beta V segments appeared in productive rearrangements about 90% or about 30% of the time, broadly matching IMGT annotations. In a later analysis, 16,951 TCR beta sequences were associated with specific HLA alleles at a false discovery rate of 0.05. Strong co-occurrence of HLA alleles, especially DR and DQ, made assigning TCR associations to individual alleles difficult. In vitro tests confirmed that a few of the cytomegalovirus-associated TCR beta chains recognize cytomegalovirus antigens. A total of 150 or so TCR beta chains were listed by the study as associated with cytomegalovirus. The 87-base-pair reads could not distinguish some IMGT-functional V segments, including TRBV6-2 and TRBV6-3, so those segments were excluded. Because counts were too low, roughly 16 rarely observed V segments, including chromosome 9 orphons, were left out of the earlier analysis of some 640 of the donors. A later analysis found that most CMV-associated TCR beta chains appeared HLA-restricted, with HLA associations seemingly driven largely by CMV exposure. A cluster of highly shared sequence variants was judged likely to represent a technical artifact of the sequencing pipeline. The cohort was sequenced for TCR beta chains only, and without alpha or paired-chain data the features that could be detected were limited. In a later analysis, the rate of TCR association differed among HLA loci, with DRB1 alleles having the most associated TCRs and HLA-C alleles having the fewest. Cytomegalovirus status was reported to be diagnosed by the classifier with high specificity and sensitivity in both the original and validation cohorts. Because some donors lacked HLA typing at each locus, the association tests relied only on the typed subset.

The sequenced sample consisted of PBMCs. The origin of this receptor is a girl between 5 and 17 years old in good health and CMV-seronegative. The rearrangement combines TRBV28 with TRBJ2-7, with 8 middle bases fitting TRBD2. CDR3 sequence: CASNQKTGLGSEQYF. The DNA reads as follows: TGTGCCAGCAACCAAAAAACGGGACTAGGCTCCGAGCAGTACTTC.